The present T cell receptor beta chain was sequenced within a study of early T cells in non-severe SARS-CoV-2 infection. Overall study: Investigators sequenced bulk RNA drawn from unsorted whole blood, and chains remained unpaired.

The TCR library protocol was used to attach unique molecular identifiers. These identifiers were attached to individual cDNA molecules. TCRdb re-called the 5' RACE reads through MiXCR, storing one row per CDR3 protein. The table has roughly 70,000 distinct CDR3 sequences, 18% seen once; the top ten hold 8.9%. This clonotype was counted a few times. The V and J ends lost 2 bases and 4 bases, in that order; junction bases with no gene match: 5. This CDR3 region has 15 residues. In germline, CDR1 is LGHNA, CDR2 YNFKEQ. This sequence was found in an adult who was a healthcare worker with PCR-confirmed SARS-CoV-2 infection or an uninfected control (not recorded which). This specimen consisted of whole blood, obtained at baseline. This rearrangement joins TRBV4-2 to TRBJ2-4; 7 bases are shared with TRBD1. The CDR3 sequence: CASSQSQTGKNIQYF. The CDR3 bases are TGTGCCAGCAGCCAAAGTCAGACAGGGAAAAACATTCAGTACTTC.